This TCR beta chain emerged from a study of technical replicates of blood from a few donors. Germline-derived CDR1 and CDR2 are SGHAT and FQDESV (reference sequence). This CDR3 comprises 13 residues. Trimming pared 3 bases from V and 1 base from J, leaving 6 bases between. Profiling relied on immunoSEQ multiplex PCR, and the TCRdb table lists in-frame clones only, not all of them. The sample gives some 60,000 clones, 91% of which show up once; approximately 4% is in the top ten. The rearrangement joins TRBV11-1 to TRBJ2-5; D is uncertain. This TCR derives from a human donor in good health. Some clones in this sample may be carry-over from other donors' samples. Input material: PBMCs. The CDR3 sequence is CASSLYIQETQYF. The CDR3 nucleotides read TGTGCCAGCAGCTTGTATATCCAAGAGACCCAGTACTTC.